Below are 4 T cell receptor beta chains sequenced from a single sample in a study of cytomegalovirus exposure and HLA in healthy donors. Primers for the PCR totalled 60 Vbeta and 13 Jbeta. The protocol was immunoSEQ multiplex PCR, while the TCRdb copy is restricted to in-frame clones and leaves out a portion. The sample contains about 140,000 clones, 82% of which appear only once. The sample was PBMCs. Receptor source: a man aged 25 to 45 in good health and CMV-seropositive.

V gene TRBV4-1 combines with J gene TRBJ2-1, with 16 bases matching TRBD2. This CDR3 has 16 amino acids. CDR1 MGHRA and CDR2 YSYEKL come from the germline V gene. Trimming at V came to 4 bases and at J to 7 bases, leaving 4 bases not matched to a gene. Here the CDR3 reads CASSREGLAGGNEQFF. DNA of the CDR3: TGCGCCAGCAGCCGGGAGGGACTAGCGGGGGGGAATGAGCAGTTCTTC.

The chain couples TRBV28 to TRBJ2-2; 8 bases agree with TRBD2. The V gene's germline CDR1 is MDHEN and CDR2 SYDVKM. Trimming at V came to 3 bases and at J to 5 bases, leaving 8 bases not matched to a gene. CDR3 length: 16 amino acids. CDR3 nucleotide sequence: TGTGCCAGCAGTTTTAACGAGCGGGAGAAAACCGGGGAGCTGTTTTTT. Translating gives CASSFNEREKTGELFF.

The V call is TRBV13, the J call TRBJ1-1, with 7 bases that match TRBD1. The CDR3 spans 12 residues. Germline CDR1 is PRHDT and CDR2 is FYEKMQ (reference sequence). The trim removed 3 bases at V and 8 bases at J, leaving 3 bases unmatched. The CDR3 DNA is TGTGCCAGCAGCTTGGACAGGTTGGAAGCTTTCTTT. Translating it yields CASSLDRLEAFF.

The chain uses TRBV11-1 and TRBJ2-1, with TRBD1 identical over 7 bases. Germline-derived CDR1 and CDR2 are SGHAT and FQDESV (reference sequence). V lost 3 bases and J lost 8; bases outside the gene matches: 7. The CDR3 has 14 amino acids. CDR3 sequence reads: CASSFDRVADEQFF. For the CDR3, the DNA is TGTGCCAGCAGCTTTGACAGGGTTGCCGATGAGCAGTTCTTC.